This entry is about one T cell receptor (beta chain). Assay: immunoSEQ multiplex PCR; the TCRdb copy retains only in-frame clones and omits some. The data hold about 42,000 clones, with 96% observed a single time. These data originate in a study of T cell changes during pregnancy in multiple sclerosis. This CDR3 region has 16 residues. The V gene lost 0 bases and the J gene lost 3 bases, with 15 bases spanning the gap. The germline gives CDR1 MNHEY, CDR2 SVGAGI. The sequence derives from a female donor with multiple sclerosis, enrolled in a pregnancy study. The chain employs TRBV6-5 and TRBJ2-7, with D perhaps TRBD2 (7 bases). The sequencing here drew on peripheral blood, taken in the second trimester of pregnancy. The CDR3 is CASSYSTGGAYYEQYF. CDR3 bases: TGTGCCAGCAGTTACTCGACGGGGGGCGCTTACTACGAGCAGTACTTC.